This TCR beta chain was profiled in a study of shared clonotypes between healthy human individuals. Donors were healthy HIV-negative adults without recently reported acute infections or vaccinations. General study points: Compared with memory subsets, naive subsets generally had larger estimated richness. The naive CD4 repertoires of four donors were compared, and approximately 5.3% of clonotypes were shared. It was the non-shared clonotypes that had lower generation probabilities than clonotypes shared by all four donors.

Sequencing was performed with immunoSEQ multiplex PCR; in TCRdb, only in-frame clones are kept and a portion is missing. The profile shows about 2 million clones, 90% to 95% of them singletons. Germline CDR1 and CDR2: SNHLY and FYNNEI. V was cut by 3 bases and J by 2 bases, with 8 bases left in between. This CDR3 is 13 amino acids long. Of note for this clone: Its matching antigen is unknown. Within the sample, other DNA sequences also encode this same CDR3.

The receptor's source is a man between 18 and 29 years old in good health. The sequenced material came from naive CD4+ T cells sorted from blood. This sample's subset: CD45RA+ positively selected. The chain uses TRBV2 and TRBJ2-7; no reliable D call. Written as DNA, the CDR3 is TGTGCCAGCAGTGATCGCGCCACCTACGAGCAGTACTTC. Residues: CASSDRATYEQYF.